A selection of T cell receptor beta chains follows, all from one sample in a study of T-cell reconstitution after alpha-beta-depleted transplantation in children. TCRdb reprocessed the PCR reads via MiXCR and lists one record per CDR3 protein. The sample holds tens of thousands of distinct CDR3 sequences; about 6% are singletons and the top ten take approximately 30%. The sample was peripheral blood, taken 60 days after TCRalphabeta/CD19-depleted stem cell transplant. These receptors originate from a child less than two years old who had a stem cell transplant for acute myeloid leukemia, so the T cells may come from the graft donor. Both conserved end residues are part of each CDR3. A D gene is named only where the DNA matches it firmly. Part of the rows lack a size; the others show once, few, many or a class for expanded clones.

V,size,J,D,DNA,CDR3
TRBV7-9,many,TRBJ1-5,.,TGTGCCAGCAGCCTTAGTGCGTCCAGTCAGCCCCAGCATTTT,CASSLSASSQPQHF
TRBV7-9,many,TRBJ1-1,.,TGTGCCAGCAGCTCCATAAACCCCGGAAAGGGTAGGAACACTGAAGCTTTCTTT,CASSSINPGKGRNTEAFF
TRBV7-2,many,TRBJ2-1,TRBD2,TGTGCCAGCAGCGCCTACCCCGGGACTAGCGACCCACACAGTGAGCAGTTCTTC,CASSAYPGTSDPHSEQFF
TRBV14,many,TRBJ2-7,.,TGTGCCAGCAGCCTTTTTCAGTACGAGCAGTACTTC,CASSLFQYEQYF
TRBV20-1,few,TRBJ2-7,TRBD1,TGCAGTTCGGGACAGGGGGCTGGGGAGCAGTACTTC,CSSGQGAGEQYF
TRBV6-2/TRBV6-3,few,TRBJ2-1,.,TGTGCCAGCAGTCGCAGGCGGGAAACGGCTCACAATGAGCAGTTCTTC,CASSRRRETAHNEQFF
TRBV5-1,many,TRBJ2-1,TRBD1,TGCGCCAGCAGCTTGGTCAGACAGGGCTTCTCCTACAATGAGCAGTTCTTC,CASSLVRQGFSYNEQFF
TRBV7-9,many,TRBJ1-1,.,TGTGCCAGCAGCTTGGTTGTAGGGTGGAGGTCTGAAGCTTTCTTT,CASSLVVGWRSEAFF
TRBV2,many,TRBJ1-2,.,TGTGCCTCCCCGGGACAAGCTAACTATGGCTACACCTTC,CASPGQANYGYTF
TRBV27,many,TRBJ2-1,TRBD2,TGTGCCAGCAGTTTTGGACTAGCTAGGTACAATGAGCAGTTCTTC,CASSFGLARYNEQFF
TRBV24-1,many,TRBJ1-6,TRBD1,TGTGCCCCCGGGGACAGGATTAATTCACCCCTCCACTTT,CAPGDRINSPLHF
TRBV19,many,TRBJ1-1,.,TGTGCCAGTAGGACCGGGGCAAACACTGAAGCTTTCTTT,CASRTGANTEAFF
TRBV6-1,few,TRBJ1-4,.,TGTGCCAGCAGTGAAGGCCGACGTTCCGGTGAAAAACTGTTTTTT,CASSEGRRSGEKLFF
TRBV7-9,.,TRBJ2-5,.,TGTGCCAGCAGCTTACTGGAGGGCAGGGAGACCCAGTACTTC,CASSLLEGRETQYF
TRBV3-1,many,TRBJ2-1,TRBD2,TGTGCCAGCAGCCGTAGAATGGAGGGGCCTCAGGGCGGGAGTATCCCCTCGCACAATGAGCAGTTCTTC,CASSRRMEGPQGGSIPSHNEQFF
TRBV5-6,many,TRBJ1-5,.,TGTGCCAGCAGCTTGAACGATGTTCCTTATAGCAATCAGCCCCAGCATTTT,CASSLNDVPYSNQPQHF
TRBV4-2,many,TRBJ1-6,.,TGTGCCAGCAGCCAAGTAGGGAGGAGCTCCTATAATTCACCCCTCCACTTT,CASSQVGRSSYNSPLHF
TRBV4-3,.,TRBJ1-1,.,TGCGCCAGCAGCCAAAGGCGGGATACAATTGAAGCTTTCTTT,CASSQRRDTIEAFF
TRBV27,.,TRBJ2-4,TRBD2,TGTGCCAGCAGTTCCCCTAGCGGGGGGCCGGACGAGGTTGACATTCAGTACTTC,CASSSPSGGPDEVDIQYF
TRBV15,many,TRBJ1-5,.,TGTGCCACCAGCAGAGACCAGCTAGGACAACACAATCAGCCCCAGCATTTT,CATSRDQLGQHNQPQHF
TRBV4-2,many,TRBJ1-2,TRBD1,TGTGCCAGCAGCCAAGGATGGGGACAGCGCACCTTCGCCTCGAACTATGGCTACACCTTC,CASSQGWGQRTFASNYGYTF
TRBV5-1,many,TRBJ1-2,.,TGCGCCAGCAGCTCACAGGGCAGCTATGGCTACACCTTC,CASSSQGSYGYTF
TRBV24-1,many,TRBJ1-5,TRBD1,TGTGCCGTACAGGGGGCGGCCCATCAGCCCCAGCATTTT,CAVQGAAHQPQHF
TRBV7-9,few,TRBJ2-1,.,TGTGCCAGCAGCCGGGCTCCGATGGTCGCAGGGTACAATGAGCAGTTCTTC,CASSRAPMVAGYNEQFF
TRBV14,.,TRBJ1-1,.,TGTGCCAGCAGCCCTCGACAGCAGGTTTTGAACACTGAAGCTTTCTTT,CASSPRQQVLNTEAFF
TRBV4-2,many,TRBJ2-3,.,TGTGCCAGCAGCCAAGAACCAAACGCAGATACGCAGTATTTT,CASSQEPNADTQYF
TRBV10-3,many,TRBJ1-1,.,TGTGCCATCAGTGCCCGGGGGAACACTGAAGCTTTCTTT,CAISARGNTEAFF
TRBV14,many,TRBJ1-4,.,TGTGCCAGCAGCCAAGATTCGGCCTCAACTAATGAAAAACTGTTTTTT,CASSQDSASTNEKLFF
TRBV5-6,many,TRBJ2-7,TRBD1,TGTGCCAGCAGCTGGACAGGGGGCGTGAAATACTTC,CASSWTGGVKYF
TRBV9,many,TRBJ2-3,.,TGTGCCAGCAGCGTAGTGGGGAGCACGCAGTATTTT,CASSVVGSTQYF
TRBV2,.,TRBJ2-3,TRBD2,TGTACCTTCTGTTTTGGTCAGGTAGTGGAAGCGGGAAGAGATACGCAGTATTTT,CTFCFGQVVEAGRDTQYF
TRBV4-3,many,TRBJ2-5,TRBD2,TGCGCCAGCAGCCAAGATGGGATGACTAGCGGGGGGGAAGCCCAGTACTTC,CASSQDGMTSGGEAQYF
TRBV24-1,.,TRBJ1-2,.,TGTGCCACCAGTGATTTACCCTTTTATGGCTACACCTTC,CATSDLPFYGYTF
TRBV2,many,TRBJ2-2,.,TGTGCCAGCACTTACCCCCAGCCTTTCACCGGGGAGCTGTTTTTT,CASTYPQPFTGELFF
TRBV7-9,many,TRBJ2-2,.,TGTGCCAGCAGCTTAGCTTTAGCGAGACCGAACACCGGGGAGCTGTTTTTT,CASSLALARPNTGELFF
TRBV4-3,many,TRBJ2-7,.,TGCGCCAGCAGCCAAGACACGGGGGCCCCCTACGAGCAGTACTTC,CASSQDTGAPYEQYF
TRBV12-3/TRBV12-4,many,TRBJ2-5,.,TGTGCCAGCAGTCTACCCCGAGAGACCCAGTACTTC,CASSLPRETQYF